This entry concerns a single TCR beta chain. The CDR3 runs 15 residues. V was pared by 5 bases and J by 3 bases, with 10 bases of the junction left unmatched. Germline CDR1 and CDR2: SEHNR and FQNEAQ (reference sequence). Profiling relied on immunoSEQ multiplex PCR, and the TCRdb table lists in-frame clones only, not all of them. The sample includes around 72,000 clones, about 90% seen only once; the top ten take approximately 0.4%. The data were obtained in a study of technical replicates of blood from several donors. The sequencing sample was made of T cells isolated from PBMCs. This clonotype originated in a human donor in good health. The V call is TRBV7-9, the J call TRBJ2-7, with 7 nucleotides matching TRBD2. The CDR3 region has the DNA TGTGCCAGCAGCCCCCGGGACTACCTATTCTACGAGCAGTACTTC. This gives the protein CASSPRDYLFYEQYF. Looking up the rest from reference TRBV7-9 and TRBJ2-7 gives the full variable domain: DTGVSQNPRHKITKRGQNVTFRCDPISEHNRLYWYRQTLGQGPEFLTYFQNEAQLEKSRLLSDRFSAERPKGSFSTLEIQRTEQGDSAMYLCASSPRDYLFYEQYFGPGTRLTVT.